This T cell receptor (beta chain) was found in a study of T cell responses to AZD1222 COVID-19 vaccine. The assay was immunoSEQ multiplex PCR, and TCRdb's table has in-frame clones only and misses some. This table holds some 18,000 clones, about four fifths found once. The TCR comes from an adult who received the AZD1222 COVID-19 vaccine. The sequenced sample was peripheral blood, obtained 28 days after the second AZD1222 dose.

CDR3 protein: CASSLASGPYNEQFF. DNA for the CDR3: TGTGCCAGCAGCTTAGCTAGCGGGCCTTACAATGAGCAGTTCTTC. The chain uses TRBV11-3 and TRBJ2-1, with 8 bases fitting TRBD2. The junction had 3 bases not matched to a gene; V was cut back by 1 base and J by 4 bases. This CDR3 comprises 15 residues. The germline gives CDR1 SGHNT, CDR2 YENEEA.